This TCR beta chain came from a study of blood T cells in healthy people across ages. Broader study findings: In long-lived donors, naive CD4+ cell counts and diversity exceeded those of aged donors.

V lost 6 bases and J lost 2, with 14 bases in between. There are 15 residues in the CDR3. Germline assignment: CDR1 SEHNR and CDR2 FQNEAQ (reference sequence). Every sample yielded at least 7 million isolated PBMCs. This clonotype has just a few counts. Antigen unknown. With a J-beta primer mix and a sample-barcoded 5' primer, a second PCR ran roughly 6 to 11 cycles. A tag from a template-switch adaptor with 12 random nucleotides marked each cDNA molecule. Any given sample supplied a minimum of 2.5 million CDR3-containing paired-end reads. TCRdb processed the 5' RACE reads anew with MiXCR; each CDR3 protein has one entry. The sample includes around 600,000 distinct CDR3 sequences, around 48% seen only once; the top ten take approximately 23%.

The chain joins TRBV7-9 to TRBJ1-5, with D possibly being TRBD1 (5 bases). The source of this sequence is a man at least 80 years old in good health. Sequencing was performed on blood. The CDR3 sequence is CASSQGREGNQPQHF. As DNA, the CDR3 is TGTGCCAGCAGTCAAGGCAGGGAAGGCAATCAGCCCCAGCATTTT.